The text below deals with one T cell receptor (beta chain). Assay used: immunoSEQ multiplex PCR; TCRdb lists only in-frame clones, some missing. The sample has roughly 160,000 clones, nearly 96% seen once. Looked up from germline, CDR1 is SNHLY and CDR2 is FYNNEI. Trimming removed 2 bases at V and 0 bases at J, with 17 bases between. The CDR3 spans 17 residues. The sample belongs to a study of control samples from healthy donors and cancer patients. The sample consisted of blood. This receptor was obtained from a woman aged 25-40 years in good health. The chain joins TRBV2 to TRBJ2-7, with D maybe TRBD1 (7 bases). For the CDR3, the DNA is TGTGCCAGCAGTGAATGGTGGAGGGGGCAAACCTCCTACGAGCAGTACTTC. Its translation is CASSEWWRGQTSYEQYF.